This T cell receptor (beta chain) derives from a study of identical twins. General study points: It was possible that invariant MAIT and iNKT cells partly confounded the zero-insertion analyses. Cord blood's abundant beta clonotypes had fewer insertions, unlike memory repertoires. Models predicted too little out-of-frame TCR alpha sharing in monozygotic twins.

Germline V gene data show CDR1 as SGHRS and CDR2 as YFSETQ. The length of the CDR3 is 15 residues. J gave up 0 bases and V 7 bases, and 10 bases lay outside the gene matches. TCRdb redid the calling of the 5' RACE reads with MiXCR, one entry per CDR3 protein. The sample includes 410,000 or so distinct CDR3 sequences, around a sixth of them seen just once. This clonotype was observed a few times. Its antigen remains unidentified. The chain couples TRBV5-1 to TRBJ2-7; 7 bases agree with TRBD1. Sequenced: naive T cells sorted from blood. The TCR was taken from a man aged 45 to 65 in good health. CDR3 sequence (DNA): TGCGCCAGCGGATCCGGGACAGAGCTCTCCTACGAGCAGTACTTC. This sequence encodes CASGSGTELSYEQYF.